The TCR beta chain described here comes from a study of cytomegalovirus exposure and HLA in healthy donors. Study summary: The approximately 120 million unique TCR beta sequences, from 150 million to 200 million T cells, were found by an earlier analysis. Overall study findings and caveats: Highly shared sequence variants in one cluster were likely a sequencing artifact.

The PCR was carried out with 60 Vbeta primers and 13 Jbeta primers. Sequenced by immunoSEQ multiplex PCR; TCRdb stores in-frame clones only, minus some. Seen here are some 150,000 clones, roughly 70% observed once, and the top ten hold about 2.7%. About this clone: Antigen unknown.

Trimming took 4 bases from V and 7 from J; bases not matched to a gene: 9. Looked up from germline, CDR1 is SQVTM and CDR2 is ANQGSEA. This CDR3 is built from 14 residues. This receptor was obtained from a woman younger than 45 in good health and CMV-seronegative. The specimen sequenced was PBMCs. The chain is built from TRBV29-1 and TRBJ2-2; 7 bases map to TRBD1. CDR3 residues: CSVGTWDSFGELFF. CDR3 coding DNA: TGCAGCGTTGGAACCTGGGACAGCTTCGGGGAGCTGTTTTTT.